A selection of T cell receptor beta chains follows, all from one sample in a study of blood T cell repertoires in COVID-19. TCRdb's copy holds only in-frame clones and misses some; the assay was immunoSEQ multiplex PCR. The sample contains over 85,000 clones, about 90% of which appear only once. The sequenced material came from peripheral blood. Receptor source: a man in his forties or fifties with active COVID-19. Both conserved end residues are part of each CDR3. The D gene is left open where the match is weak. Clone size appears in some rows only: once, few, many, or a class for an expanded clone.

. TRBJ1-2 . TRBV5-6 CASSLALYGYTF TGTGCCAGCAGCTTAGCACTTTATGGCTACACCTTC
. TRBJ1-1 . TRBV30 CAWEEGFTEAFF TGTGCCTGGGAAGAGGGATTCACTGAAGCTTTCTTT
. TRBJ2-1 TRBD1 TRBV11-2 CAQRAYRGNEQFF TGTGCCCAACGGGCCTACAGGGGCAATGAGCAGTTCTTC
. TRBJ2-7 TRBD1 TRBV6-6 CASRQGSVYEQYF TGTGCCAGCCGACAGGGGTCCGTCTACGAGCAGTACTTC
. TRBJ1-2 . TRBV7-2 CASSQDPGRALYGYTF TGTGCCAGCAGCCAAGATCCAGGGCGCGCATTGTATGGCTACACCTTC
few TRBJ1-5 TRBD1 TRBV10-3 CAISPGGQNYQPQHF TGTGCCATCAGTCCAGGGGGACAGAATTATCAGCCCCAGCATTTT
. TRBJ2-2 . TRBV7-7 CASSQSTQPNTGELFF TGTGCTAGCAGCCAGTCCACGCAACCCAACACCGGGGAGCTGTTTTTT
. TRBJ1-6 . TRBV6-4 CASSVGSSYNSPLHF TGTGCCAGCAGTGTGGGGAGCTCCTATAATTCACCCCTCCACTTT
. TRBJ2-5 . TRBV29-1 CSVPRGQETQYF TGCAGCGTCCCAAGGGGGCAAGAGACCCAGTACTTC
. TRBJ2-1 . TRBV3-1/TRBV3-2 CASSPAPGAGEQFF TGTGCCAGCAGCCCCGCCCCAGGGGCTGGGGAGCAGTTCTTC
. TRBJ2-5 . TRBV7-2 CASSSPPGPQETQYF TGTGCCAGCAGCTCCCCCCCGGGTCCGCAAGAGACCCAGTACTTC
. TRBJ1-5 . TRBV6-1 CASSEDPGRTDQPQHF TGTGCCAGCAGTGAAGATCCAGGCCGCACAGATCAGCCCCAGCATTTT
. TRBJ1-5 TRBD1 TRBV9 CASSIGTVAQPQHF TGTGCCAGCAGTATCGGGACAGTCGCTCAGCCCCAGCATTTT
. TRBJ2-1 TRBD2 TRBV7-2 CASSLVRGMGMNEQFF TGTGCCAGCAGCTTAGTGCGGGGGATGGGAATGAATGAGCAGTTCTTC
. TRBJ2-5 . TRBV10-3 CAIRMGPGETQYF TGTGCCATCAGGATGGGGCCTGGGGAGACCCAGTACTTC
. TRBJ2-3 TRBD1 TRBV28 CASSPGTGGGTDTQYF TGTGCCAGCAGTCCGGGGACAGGCGGGGGCACAGATACGCAGTATTTT
. TRBJ1-5 TRBD1 TRBV18 CASSPTGGGGNQPQHF TGTGCCAGCTCACCAACAGGGGGAGGGGGCAATCAGCCCCAGCATTTT
. TRBJ1-1 . TRBV5-1 CASSLAVNTGLNTEAFF TGCGCCAGCAGCTTGGCCGTAAACACAGGGTTGAACACTGAAGCTTTCTTT
. TRBJ2-2 TRBD1 TRBV5-1 CASSLPGGRTGELFF TGCGCCAGCAGCTTGCCAGGGGGCAGGACCGGGGAGCTGTTTTTT
. TRBJ2-5 TRBD2 TRBV7-9 CASLAGGKETQYF TGTGCCAGCCTAGCGGGGGGCAAAGAGACCCAGTACTTC
. TRBJ1-2 . TRBV6-1 CASSEAGEVRWGYTF TGTGCCAGCAGTGAAGCAGGGGAGGTGCGGTGGGGCTACACCTTC
once TRBJ1-5 . TRBV5-6 CASSLGQPAGQPQHF TGTGCCAGCAGCTTGGGACAGCCGGCTGGGCAGCCCCAGCATTTT
. TRBJ1-1 . TRBV5-1 CASSLQAGGVNTEAFF TGCGCCAGCAGCTTGCAAGCCGGGGGTGTGAACACTGAAGCTTTCTTT
. TRBJ1-2 . TRBV19 CASGAGTNYGYTF TGTGCCAGTGGGGCAGGGACAAACTATGGCTACACCTTC
. TRBJ1-2 TRBD1 TRBV6-6 CASSRRFLNRGQNYGYTF TGTGCCAGCAGCCGACGCTTCCTTAACAGGGGCCAGAACTATGGCTACACCTTC
once TRBJ1-1 . TRBV6-5 CASSRGPNTEAFF TGTGCCAGCAGTCGAGGGCCGAACACTGAAGCTTTCTTT
. TRBJ1-6 TRBD1 TRBV7-8 CASSPREGQNSPLHF TGTGCCAGCAGCCCCAGAGAGGGACAGAATTCACCCCTCCACTTT
. TRBJ1-2 TRBD1 TRBV5-1 CASSPITGTGDYGYTF TGCGCCAGCAGCCCAATAACCGGGACAGGGGACTATGGCTACACCTTC
. TRBJ2-7 TRBD1 TRBV11-3 CASSLGTGASYEQYF TGTGCCAGCAGCTTAGGAACAGGGGCCTCCTACGAGCAGTACTTC
. TRBJ2-5 . TRBV5-1 CASSSSGGTQYF TGCGCCAGCAGCTCTTCCGGGGGGACCCAGTACTTC
. TRBJ1-2 . TRBV6-6 CASSYSRGAYGYTF TGTGCCAGCAGTTACTCGCGTGGGGCCTATGGCTACACCTTC
. TRBJ1-6 . TRBV5-1 CASKRGSDYSPLHF TGCGCCAGCAAGCGGGGCAGTGACTATTCACCCCTCCACTTT
. TRBJ1-1 . TRBV6-2/TRBV6-3 CASSSPLEGEYTEAFF TGTGCCAGCAGTTCTCCCCTCGAGGGTGAGTACACTGAAGCTTTCTTT
. TRBJ1-4 . TRBV5-5 CASSLVRGNEKLFF TGTGCCAGCAGCTTGGTCAGGGGAAATGAAAAACTGTTTTTT
. TRBJ2-7 . TRBV5-4 CASSPGLSSSYEQYF TGTGCCAGCAGCCCAGGACTCTCTAGCTCCTACGAGCAGTACTTC
. TRBJ2-1 TRBD2 TRBV7-8 CASSFGTSVTQFF TGTGCCAGCAGCTTCGGGACTAGCGTTACACAGTTCTTC
. TRBJ2-3 . TRBV18 CASSPGIADTQYF TGTGCCAGCTCACCAGGGATAGCGGATACGCAGTATTTT
. TRBJ1-6 . TRBV5-6 CASSFNRDNSPLHF TGTGCCAGCAGCTTTAACAGGGATAATTCACCCCTCCACTTT
. TRBJ1-1 . TRBV3-1/TRBV3-2 CASSPRGNTEAFF TGTGCCAGCAGCCCCAGGGGCAACACTGAAGCTTTCTTT
. TRBJ2-3 TRBD2 TRBV27 CASSLLWGGGTDTQYF TGTGCCAGCAGTTTACTTTGGGGAGGGGGCACAGATACGCAGTATTTT
. TRBJ2-2 . TRBV4-1 CASSHIGAPGELFF TGCGCCAGCAGCCACATAGGGGCGCCCGGGGAGCTGTTTTTT
. TRBJ1-6 . TRBV15 CATSRARVRNSPLHF TGTGCCACCAGCAGAGCCAGGGTGAGGAATTCACCCCTCCACTTT
once TRBJ2-1 TRBD2 TRBV5-6 CASSYGTSNEQFF TGTGCCAGCAGCTACGGGACTAGCAATGAGCAGTTCTTC
. TRBJ1-5 TRBD1 TRBV5-6 CASSRGQHNQPQHF TGTGCCAGCAGCCGGGGACAGCACAATCAGCCCCAGCATTTT
. TRBJ1-2 . TRBV9 CASSVGTASPSYGYTF TGTGCCAGCAGCGTAGGGACAGCGTCCCCCTCCTATGGCTACACCTTC
. TRBJ1-2 . TRBV7-9 CASSFVTAMGYGYTF TGTGCCAGCAGCTTTGTGACAGCCATGGGGTATGGCTACACCTTC